This T cell receptor (beta chain) was captured in a study of blood T cell repertoires in COVID-19 (TCRdb year 2020). For context, the study as a whole: Samples from collaborators originated in the United States, Italy and Spain and spanned both the acute and convalescent phases of COVID-19. The material from the prospective study consisted of cDNA or gDNA derived from T cells, B-cell-depleted T cells, or PBMCs. Subjects who had been exposed to COVID-19, were actively infected with it, or had recovered from it provided the deeply sampled blood TCRbeta repertoires that made up the dataset. The repertoires were released in a freely available public database meant as a resource for research on the immune response to SARS-CoV-2. The samples were drawn from the first 160 participants of the ongoing ImmuneRACE study and from 1,254 subjects provided by 6 global collaborators. Sample metadata almost always included a de-identified subject ID, COVID-19 status, age in years and sex. HLA class I and class II types, where available, came from metadata supplied by the sample provider rather than from assay-based typing.

The immunoSEQ Assay, a bias-controlled multiplex PCR, was used to amplify TCRbeta CDR3 regions from genomic DNA. The paper's data handling went like this. Nucleated cell counts per sample were estimated from amplification of reference gene primers within the assay. To quantify the absolute abundance of each unique TCRbeta CDR3 rearrangement, sequence reads were collapsed and filtered. For each sample, productive Simpson clonality was calculated as the square root of Simpson's diversity index over productive rearrangements. TCRdb limited this immuneACCESS table to in-frame rearrangements with V and J called. A share of clones is missing; checked studies link under half to unresolved V genes, and the rest is unexplained. For V, J and clone size, that table is used; D and trimming come from the DNA. In this sample the table shows roughly 150,000 clones, around 81% of which occur a single time. Roughly 6.2% of the sample belongs to the ten largest clones.

Participants in the prospective study were aged about 18 to 89 years, lived in about two dozen United States geographic areas, and enrolled through a virtual design. Cohort assignment in the prospective study relied on participant-reported clinical history from a screening survey and a study questionnaire. ImmuneRACE Cohort 3 recovered participants were defined by two consecutive negative NP/OP PCR tests, healthcare professional clearance, or symptom resolution. Mobile phlebotomists in the prospective study collected whole blood, serum and a nasopharyngeal or oropharyngeal swab from every participant. Additional blood draws and questionnaires over a 2-month period could optionally be provided by prospective study participants. Prospective study blood samples were shipped either frozen or at room temperature before DNA extraction. Concerning this clone: No cognate antigen has been identified for it. The record has no base qualities; no much larger clone is one base away.

Study-wide conclusions, independent of this receptor: Clinical and demographic metadata were provided uncurated, with the amount varying by source and participant.

At the junction V is shortened by 0 bases and J by 7 bases, with 9 bases in between. Spanning cysteine to phenylalanine, the CDR3 consists of 12 amino acids. The read is trimmed to its CDR3 DNA, 36 bases read in frame from base 1. CDR1 GTSNPN and CDR2 SVGIG were looked up in the germline V gene (reference sequence). The sequenced sample consisted of PBMCs or T cells enriched from blood (not recorded which). This TCR was recovered from a woman in her 40s who had recovered from COVID-19. Recombination linked TRBV30 to TRBJ1-2; the D gene assignment is ambiguous. Here is the DNA: TGTGCCTGGAGTGTTTTCCGGGGTGGCTACACCTTC. Its amino acids are CAWSVFRGGYTF.